This TCR beta chain was sequenced for a study of ipilimumab plus nivolumab after autologous stem cell transplantation. The overall study: A median of roughly 8 nivolumab and a few ipilimumab doses were given.

Libraries were prepared by immunoSEQ multiplex PCR; TCRdb keeps only in-frame clonotypes and omits some of them. This repertoire shows under 20,000 clones, 65% to 85% found once; its top ten account for about 6.3%. With 0 bases clipped from V and 3 bases from J, the junction kept 5 bases outside the gene matches. Germline V gene lookup returns CDR1 SGHRS and CDR2 YFSETQ. The CDR3 is made up of 16 amino acids. Ipilimumab, 1 mg/kg, started 14 to 28 days after autologous transplant. Patients received nivolumab 3 mg/kg at weeks 1, 4, 7, 10, then fortnightly to week 26. V is TRBV5-1 and J is TRBJ2-3; 9 positions match TRBD2. The receptor's source is a male donor with diffuse large B-cell lymphoma. This material consisted of PBMCs, taken in a trial of ipilimumab plus nivolumab as post-transplant consolidation. CDR3 sequence (DNA): TGCGCCAGCAGCTTGGATTTTAGCGGGGGAACAGATACGCAGTATTTT. Translating it yields CASSLDFSGGTDTQYF. The whole variable domain, filled in from reference TRBV5-1 and TRBJ2-3, reads KAGVTQTPRYLIKTRGQQVTLSCSPISGHRSVSWYQQTPGQGLQFLFEYFSETQRNKGNFPGRFSGRQFSNSRSEMNVSTLELGDSALYLCASSLDFSGGTDTQYFGPGTRLTVL.